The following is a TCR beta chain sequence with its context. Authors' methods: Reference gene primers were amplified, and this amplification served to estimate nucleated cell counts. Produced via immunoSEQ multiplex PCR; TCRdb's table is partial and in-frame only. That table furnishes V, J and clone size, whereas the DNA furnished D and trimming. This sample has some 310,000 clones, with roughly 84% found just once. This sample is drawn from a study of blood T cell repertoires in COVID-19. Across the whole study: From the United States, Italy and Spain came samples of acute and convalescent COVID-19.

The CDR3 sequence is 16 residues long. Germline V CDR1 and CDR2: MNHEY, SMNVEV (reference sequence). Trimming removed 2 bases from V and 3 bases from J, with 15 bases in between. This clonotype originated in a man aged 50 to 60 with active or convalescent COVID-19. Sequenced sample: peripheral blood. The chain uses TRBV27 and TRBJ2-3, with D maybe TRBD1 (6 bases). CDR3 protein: CASSLRGQGFTDTQYF. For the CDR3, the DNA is TGTGCCAGCAGTTTAAGAGGGCAGGGGTTTACAGATACGCAGTATTTT.